The following is a T cell receptor (beta chain) sequence with its context. This sample stems from a study of control samples from healthy donors and cancer patients. Some clones are missing from TCRdb's copy, which holds only in-frame ones; the method was immunoSEQ multiplex PCR. This table holds about 60,000 clones, about 96% found once. The J segment lost 5 bases and the V segment lost 2 bases, leaving 4 bases of the junction unmatched. Germline V gene lookup returns CDR1 SGDLS and CDR2 YYNGEE. There are 15 residues in the CDR3. This receptor was obtained from a woman younger than 30 in good health. The genes are TRBV9 and TRBJ2-3; 11 nucleotides align to TRBD2. The source material was blood. The CDR3 sequence is CASSVSSGGIDTQYF. CDR3 bases: TGTGCCAGCAGCGTCTCTAGCGGGGGGATAGATACGCAGTATTTT.